The subject of this entry is one T cell receptor beta chain. The entry originates in a study of blood T cell repertoires in COVID-19. Study in general: Acute-phase and convalescent COVID-19 samples originated in the United States, Italy and Spain.

With V trimmed by 7 bases and J by 2 bases, 13 bases remained unmatched. CDR1 and CDR2 (germline): SNHLY, FYNNEI. This CDR3 region has 17 residues. Assay: immunoSEQ multiplex PCR; the TCRdb copy retains only in-frame clones and omits some. The data contain more than 150,000 clones, approximately 90% of them singletons. The rearrangement joins TRBV2 to TRBJ2-5, with 10 nucleotides matching TRBD2. The clonotype was recovered from a woman in her 70s with acute or convalescent COVID-19. Sequencing was done on a sample of peripheral blood. In nucleotides, the CDR3 is TGTGCCAGCAATTTCGCTAGCGGGGGACCGTCTCAAGAGACCCAGTACTTC. Its protein product is CASNFASGGPSQETQYF.